Following are 10 T cell receptor beta chains from one sample sequenced in a study of shared clonotypes between healthy human individuals. Generated by immunoSEQ multiplex PCR, the TCRdb table keeps only in-frame clones and is missing some. Counted here are around 300,000 clones, about nine tenths occurring once; the ten biggest clones make up about a sixth. The material sequenced was memory CD8+ T cells sorted from blood. Subset meaning: CD45RO+ cells pooled with CCR7-negative TemRA cells. These receptors were obtained from a man younger than 35 in good health.

The CDR3 loop reads CASSEALPGQGVSYNSPLHF. The CDR3 nucleotides are TGTGCCAGCAGTGAAGCCCTGCCGGGACAGGGGGTGTCCTATAATTCACCCCTCCACTTT. This chain links TRBV6-1 with TRBJ1-6, with TRBD1 identical over 11 bases. V dropped 0 bases and J dropped 1; count of bases not matched to a gene: 8. The CDR3 contains 20 residues. Germline V lookup: CDR1 MNHNS, CDR2 SASEGT.

CDR3 protein: CASSQLAGAGTGELFF. The DNA for the CDR3 is TGTGCCAGCAGTCAACTAGCGGGAGCGGGTACCGGGGAGCTGTTTTTT. This sequence joins TRBV6-4 and TRBJ2-2, with 11 positions matching TRBD2. V gave up 5 bases and J gave up 5 bases; unmatched junction bases: 7. The CDR3 spans 16 residues. Germline-derived CDR1 and CDR2 are MRHNA and SNTAGT.

This chain joins TRBV5-4 and TRBJ2-3; a possible D gene is TRBD1 (5 bases). This CDR3 has 13 residues. The V gene lost 4 bases and the J gene lost 9 bases, with 15 bases spanning the gap. The germline V gene encodes CDR1 SGHNT and CDR2 YYREEE (reference sequence). CDR3: CASSPGQGPTQYF. The CDR3, as DNA: TGTGCCAGCAGCCCTGGTCAGGGTCCCACGCAGTATTTT.

This chain links TRBV19 with TRBJ2-7; D remains unclear. There are 13 residues in the CDR3. Trimming took 3 bases from V and 2 from J, leaving 8 bases between them. Germline CDR1 is LNHDA and CDR2 is SQIVND (reference sequence). The CDR3 sequence: CASSMVGTYEQYF. CDR3 nucleotides: TGTGCCAGTAGTATGGTAGGTACCTACGAGCAGTACTTC.

The V call is TRBV6-4, the J call TRBJ2-3; D remains ambiguous. CDR1 is MRHNA, CDR2 SNTAGT, per germline. The CDR3 consists of 13 residues. Trimming left V 4 bases short and J 2 bases short, with 7 bases between. The CDR3: CASSASITDTQYF. The DNA of the CDR3 is TGTGCCAGCAGTGCATCGATCACAGATACGCAGTATTTT.

The chain combines TRBV7-9 with TRBJ2-7; 12 bases are shared with TRBD2. CDR1 SEHNR and CDR2 FQNEAQ come from the germline V gene (reference sequence). Trimming at V came to 5 bases and at J to 3 bases, leaving 5 bases not matched to a gene. This CDR3 region has 15 residues. The CDR3: CASSPLTSGSYEQYF. The CDR3 nucleotides are TGTGCCAGCAGCCCTCTGACTAGCGGGAGCTACGAGCAGTACTTC.

As for this clone: Other nucleotide sequences in the sample specify the same CDR3. The chain has TRBV27 and TRBJ2-1; D gene unclear. The germline CDR1 and CDR2 sequences are MNHEY and SMNVEV (reference sequence). The V end was cut by 5 bases, the J end by 5 bases, with 10 bases between. CDR3 length equals 13 residues. The CDR3 reads CASSPPLDNEQFF. The CDR3 region has the DNA TGTGCCAGCAGTCCTCCATTAGACAATGAGCAGTTCTTC.

V gene TRBV5-6 combines with J gene TRBJ1-5; 8 bases map to TRBD1. Germline lookup yields CDR1 SGHDT and CDR2 YYEEEE. The J segment lost 5 bases and the V segment lost 4 bases, leaving 8 bases of the junction unmatched. The CDR3 spans 15 residues. The CDR3 DNA sequence: TGTGCCAGCAGCCAGGGACAGGCTGGGTATCAGCCCCAGCATTTT. Its protein product is CASSQGQAGYQPQHF.

With respect to this clone: Additional DNA sequences in this sample encode the identical CDR3. J is TRBJ2-7 and V is TRBV29-1; no clear D. The V end was cut by 5 bases, the J end by 4 bases, with 9 bases between. Germline loops: CDR1 SQVTM, CDR2 ANQGSEA. The CDR3 has 11 residues. The CDR3 region is CSVFTSYEQYF. The CDR3, as DNA: TGCAGCGTTTTTACATCTTACGAGCAGTACTTC.

This CDR3 reads CASSDLGTVNYGYTF. The CDR3, as DNA: TGTGCCAGCAGTGACTTGGGTACGGTTAACTATGGCTACACCTTC. The gene calls are TRBV6-1 and TRBJ1-2; D not certain. Germline CDR1 and CDR2: MNHNS and SASEGT. The CDR3 covers 15 residues. Trimming removed 3 bases at V and 1 base at J, with 12 bases between.